This TCR beta chain was captured in a study of T cells in Graves' hyperthyroidism and ophthalmopathy. This clonotype was seen ten or more times. Its antigen remains unidentified. General study results and limits: Using 13 V-J features, a model discriminated ophthalmopathy from stable hyperthyroidism. Blood held most thyroid clonotypes expanded above 0.001 frequency.

This CDR3 contains 19 residues. The V gene's germline CDR1 is MNHEY and CDR2 SMNVEV (reference sequence). Between the trimmed V and J ends, which lost 3 bases and 0 bases, there was a span of 18 bases. Recently diagnosed hyperthyroidism of less than 2 months' duration affected patients aged 18 to 65. Using RNA transcripts as the source, TCR beta CDR3 regions were amplified. First-round RT-PCR of the TCR CDR3 relied on the HTBI primer set. Via MiXCR, TCRdb re-called the multiplex PCR reads, giving one row per CDR3 protein. The table lists 250,000 to 300,000 distinct CDR3 sequences, more than 12% of them singletons.

The specimen was blood. The TCR was taken from a woman aged 40 to 50 with Graves' hyperthyroidism that later progressed to Graves' ophthalmopathy. The chain has TRBV27 and TRBJ2-6; D may be TRBD1 or TRBD2 (5 bases each). The CDR3 DNA follows: TGTGCCAGCAGTTTTACGGGGTTGTTGAGGGGCTCTGGGGCCAACGTCCTGACTTTC. Translation: CASSFTGLLRGSGANVLTF.